These T cell receptor beta chains were read from a single sample in a study of graft-versus-host responses after intestinal transplantation. The antigens of these receptors remain unknown. Profiling relied on immunoSEQ multiplex PCR, and the TCRdb table lists in-frame clones only, not all of them. The table includes tens of thousands of clones, about four fifths detected once. Specimen: unstimulated CD8+ T cells sorted from spleen or lymph node cells, collected before intestinal transplant. Every receptor here comes from a human donor who received an intestinal transplant. Each CDR3 is given with its conserved first and last residue. The D gene is left open where the match is weak. Expanded clones get a size class; other rows say once, few or many, or leave the size out.

clone_size j_call d_call v_call cdr3_aa cdr3_nt
. TRBJ2-1 . TRBV4-2 CASSQAGDPYNEQFF TGTGCCAGCAGCCAAGCGGGGGACCCCTACAATGAGCAGTTCTTC
. TRBJ1-2 . TRBV6-4 CASSDSRGYGYTF TGTGCCAGCAGTGACTCGAGAGGATACGGCTACACCTTC
. TRBJ2-7 . TRBV12-2 CASRMGARRPYEQYF TGTGCAAGTCGTATGGGGGCCAGGAGGCCCTACGAGCAGTACTTC
. TRBJ2-3 . TRBV7-2 CASSLGDFTDTQYF TGTGCCAGCAGCTTAGGTGATTTCACAGATACGCAGTATTTT
few TRBJ2-2 . TRBV28 CASNTPNTGELFF TGTGCCAGCAATACACCGAACACCGGGGAGCTGTTTTTT
. TRBJ2-7 . TRBV11-2 CASSFSTNYEQYF TGTGCCAGCAGCTTCTCTACTAATTACGAGCAGTACTTC
. TRBJ2-1 TRBD1 TRBV28 CASSYPGTGIDNEQFF TGTGCCAGCAGTTACCCCGGGACAGGGATCGACAATGAGCAGTTCTTC
once TRBJ2-1 TRBD2 TRBV13 CASDYIAGPYNEQFF TGTGCCAGCGACTATATAGCGGGGCCCTACAATGAGCAGTTCTTC
. TRBJ2-5 TRBD2 TRBV7-6 CASSLDLRGNVETQYF TGTGCCAGCAGCTTAGACCTGCGGGGGAACGTCGAGACCCAGTACTTC
. TRBJ2-7 TRBD2 TRBV9 CASSVGASGGPRGYEQYF TGTGCCAGCAGCGTAGGAGCTAGCGGGGGCCCCCGCGGGTACGAGCAGTACTTC
. TRBJ2-7 . TRBV5-6 CASSLVSGGLRYEQYF TGTGCCAGCAGCTTGGTGTCAGGGGGGCTAAGGTACGAGCAGTACTTC
. TRBJ1-5 . TRBV19 CASSIEKGFSNQPQHF TGTGCCAGTAGTATCGAGAAGGGGTTCAGCAATCAGCCCCAGCATTTT
. TRBJ2-1 TRBD2 TRBV5-4 CASSLTSGGAREQFF TGTGCCAGCAGCTTGACTAGCGGGGGGGCCAGAGAGCAGTTCTTC
. TRBJ2-3 . TRBV6-6 CASSYSGGLADTQYF TGTGCCAGCAGTTACTCGGGAGGATTGGCAGATACGCAGTATTTT
few TRBJ2-7 . TRBV6-1 CASSEARQSSYEQYF TGTGCCAGCAGTGAAGCCAGACAGAGCTCCTACGAGCAGTACTTC
few TRBJ2-3 . TRBV6-5 CASSYSTTVTDTQYF TGTGCCAGCAGTTACTCGACCACAGTTACAGATACGCAGTATTTT
. TRBJ1-2 TRBD1 TRBV2 CASSESPYLDRDYGYTF TGTGCCAGCAGCGAAAGTCCCTACCTGGACAGGGACTATGGCTACACCTTC
. TRBJ2-7 TRBD1 TRBV6-5 CASSYSQGDEQYF TGTGCCAGCAGTTACTCACAGGGGGACGAGCAGTACTTC
. TRBJ2-4 . TRBV5-6 CASSLGQGRAKNIQYF TGTGCCAGCAGCTTGGGCCAGGGGAGGGCAAAAAACATTCAGTACTTC
. TRBJ1-5 . TRBV19 CASSMGQQPQHF TGTGCCAGTAGTATGGGGCAGCAGCCCCAGCATTTT
. TRBJ1-2 . TRBV15 CATSGQANYGYTF TGTGCCACCAGCGGGCAGGCCAACTATGGCTACACCTTC
. TRBJ2-3 TRBD1 TRBV9 CASSVGQRTDTQYF TGTGCCAGCAGCGTGGGACAGCGCACAGATACGCAGTATTTT
. TRBJ2-4 . TRBV25-1 CASSAAGNIQYF TGTGCCAGCAGTGCTGCAGGAAACATTCAGTACTTC